The present T cell receptor (beta chain) was sequenced within a study of T cells in Graves' hyperthyroidism and ophthalmopathy (dated by TCRdb to between 2019 and 2020). About the full investigation: Peripheral blood was sampled at the time of initial diagnosis, prior to any treatment. The 100 or so discovery patients were divided at random into training and test sets in a 7:3 ratio. The paper reports TCR Vbeta CDR3 sequencing of roughly 140 peripheral blood samples: fewer than 50 ophthalmopathy, some 80 hyperthyroidism and 17 progressor patients. TCR V-J signatures able to tell the groups apart were searched for in a discovery cohort of 90 to 100 patients, of whom over 40 had Graves' ophthalmopathy and roughly 59 had stable Graves' hyperthyroidism. In several Graves' hyperthyroidism patients, the study also compared T-cell repertoires from thyroid tissue with T-cell repertoires from blood. Prospective prediction of ophthalmopathy was tested in an independent validation cohort of approximately 18 hyperthyroidism patients and approximately 17 patients who later progressed to ophthalmopathy. After blood sampling, hyperthyroidism patients were treated with methimazole at a starting dose of 30 mg daily, and ophthalmopathy patients were treated with high-dose intravenous methylprednisolone.

V loses 4 bases at its end and J loses 13 bases; junction bases beyond the gene matches: 11. The germline V gene (reference sequence) yields DFQATT for CDR1 and SNEGSKA for CDR2. The CDR3 holds 12 amino acids from the cysteine to the phenylalanine. The CDR3 DNA has 36 bases and is translated from base 1. The research as a whole found: No statistical method was used to set the sample size in advance, and investigators knew the group allocation. Most expanded thyroid clonotypes (frequency above 0.001) were also found in blood, which suggests that blood repertoires may mirror thyroid immune responses. A 13 V-J signature model separated ophthalmopathy from stable hyperthyroidism, with about 90% sensitivity and around 84% specificity in cross-validation and 80%/75% in testing. In validation, the model predicted progression to ophthalmopathy a median of roughly six months before onset, with approximately 70% sensitivity and roughly 73% specificity.

A note on this clonotype: Its antigen remains unidentified. Per-nucleotide qualities are absent, and no much larger clonotype sits a single base away.

The TCR beta CDR3 regions were amplified from the RNA transcripts. The TCR CDR3 was subjected to a first round of RT-PCR using the HTBI primer set and the Qiagen OneStep RT-PCR kit. The libraries were constructed in a second round of multiplex PCR and then size-selected and purified. Libraries were sequenced paired-end with 100 bp reads on an Illumina HiSeq2000. The authors' analysis ran thus. SOAPnuke was used to process the raw data, removing reads that contained adapters or uncalled bases, had a mean Phred below 15, or lacked an exact match to the constant primer or identifier. COPE v1.2.5 was used to merge the high-quality paired reads, and each unique nucleotide sequence was defined as a clonotype. MiTCR v1.1 was used to align clonotypes to the IMGT TRBV, TRBD and TRBJ reference segments. The analysis included only V-J combinations with a frequency above 0.0001, which together covered around 99% of the repertoires. A TCS score was defined as the ratio between F50 (clonal expansion) and ExV (chaos), using BLOSUM62-based TCRdist between CDR3 peptides within each V-J. Welch's t-statistics and random forest reduced 500 to 650 V-J features to roughly 13, which were used in a naive Bayes classifier (R e1071). TCRdb ran its own pipeline on the public reads, namely fastp trimming at Q25 and MiXCR clone calling, and kept in-frame beta chains. Each CDR3 protein gets just one entry, which takes the most common genes and DNA from the rows behind it. The V and J calls, along with clone size, are taken from TCRdb and not from the paper's own processing. The sample records some 350,000 distinct CDR3 sequences, around 13% of which are singletons. Clones ranked in the top ten supply roughly 33% of the sample.

Moderately to severely active disease, a Clinical Activity Score of at least 3, a NOSPECS grade of at least 4, and a duration under 3 months were present in ophthalmopathy patients. The study excluded patients with uncontrolled infections, other autoimmune diseases, pregnancy or lactation. Clinical symptoms, serum thyroxine and TRAb, thyroid ultrasound, and orbital computed tomography formed the basis for the diagnoses. PBMCs were isolated from approximately 10 ml of fresh peripheral blood by Ficoll-Paque density gradient centrifugation. Total RNA was extracted with Trizol reagent, and quality was checked on an Agilent 2100 Bioanalyzer.

Source material: blood. This TCR was sampled from a woman aged 40 to 49 with Graves' ophthalmopathy. The rearranged chain carries TRBV20-1 and TRBJ2-3, and TRBD2 aligns with 7 junction nucleotides. At the DNA level, the sequence is TGCAGTGCTACCGTGGGTGCGGGAGAGGAGTATTTT. It is translated as CSATVGAGEEYF.